The present T cell receptor (beta chain) was sequenced within a study of CD8+ T cells in alopecia areata. Study-wide results and caveats: It was observed that many expanded lesional clones persisted in scalp and blood during tofacitinib.

Turning to this clone: Its target is not known.

Stated treatment: oral pan-JAK inhibitor, 5-10 mg twice daily. Once RNA had been extracted, it was reverse transcribed into cDNA to act as the sequencing template. Measured with immunoSEQ multiplex PCR; TCRdb has only the in-frame clones, and not every one. The table lists roughly 99,000 clones, over 80% of them singletons. V was pared by 4 bases and J by 0 bases, with 10 bases between. Germline-derived CDR1 and CDR2 are MGHRA and YSYEKL. There are 15 residues in the CDR3. Sequenced here: CD8+ T cells sorted from blood, sampled at week 24, from a patient treated with tofacitinib. The sequence was collected from a human donor with alopecia areata. The chain is built from TRBV4-1 and TRBJ1-3; maybe TRBD1 (6 bases). The CDR3 sequence: CASSRIGGSGNTIYF. CDR3 DNA: TGCGCCAGCAGCCGCATAGGGGGCTCTGGAAACACCATATATTTT.